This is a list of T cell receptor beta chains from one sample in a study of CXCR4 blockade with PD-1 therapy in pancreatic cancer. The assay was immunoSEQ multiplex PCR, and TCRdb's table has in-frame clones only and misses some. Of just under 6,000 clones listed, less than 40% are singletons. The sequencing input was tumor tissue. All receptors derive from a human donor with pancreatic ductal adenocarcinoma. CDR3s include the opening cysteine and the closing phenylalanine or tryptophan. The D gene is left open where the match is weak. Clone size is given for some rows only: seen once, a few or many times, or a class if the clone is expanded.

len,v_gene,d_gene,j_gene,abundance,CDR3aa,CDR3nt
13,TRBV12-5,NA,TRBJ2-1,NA,CASGLDTGNEQFF,TGTGCTAGTGGTTTGGACACGGGCAATGAGCAGTTCTTC
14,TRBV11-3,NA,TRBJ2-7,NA,CASSRDLAIDEQYF,TGTGCCAGCAGTCGGGACTTAGCCATCGACGAGCAGTACTTC
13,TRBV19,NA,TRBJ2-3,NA,CASRSAATDTQYF,TGTGCCAGTAGATCAGCGGCCACAGATACGCAGTATTTT
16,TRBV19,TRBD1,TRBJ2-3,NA,CASSNRTGRHTDTQYF,TGTGCCAGTAGTAATCGGACAGGTCGGCACACAGATACGCAGTATTTT
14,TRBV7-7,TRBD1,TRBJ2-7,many,CASSSGTDSYEQYF,TGTGCCAGCAGCTCGGGGACAGACTCCTACGAGCAGTATTTC
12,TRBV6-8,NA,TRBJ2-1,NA,CASSITYNEQFF,TGTGCCAGCAGTATAACCTACAATGAGCAGTTCTTC
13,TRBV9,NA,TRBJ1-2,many,CASSVASRGVATF,TGTGCCAGCAGCGTAGCCAGCCGGGGGGTGGCCACCTTC
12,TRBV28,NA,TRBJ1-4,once,CASSIGGEKLFF,TGTGCCAGCTCCATAGGGGGAGAAAAACTGTTTTTT
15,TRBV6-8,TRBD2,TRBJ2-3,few,CASSSAGTRTDTQYF,TGTGCCAGCAGTTCCGCCGGGACTAGAACAGATACGCAGTATTTT
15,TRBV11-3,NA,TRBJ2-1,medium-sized,CASSPLSVDYNEQFF,TGTGCCAGCAGCCCCCTGTCGGTAGACTACAATGAGCAGTTCTTC
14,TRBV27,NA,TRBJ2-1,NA,CASSALGQRNEQFF,TGTGCCAGCAGTGCTTTGGGCCAGAGGAATGAGCAGTTCTTC
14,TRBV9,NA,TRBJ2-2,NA,CASNSGIGTGELFF,TGTGCCAGCAATAGTGGTATAGGGACCGGGGAGCTGTTTTTT
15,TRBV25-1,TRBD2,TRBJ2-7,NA,CASSELGLAGGEQYF,TGTGCCAGCAGTGAATTAGGACTAGCGGGAGGCGAGCAGTACTTC
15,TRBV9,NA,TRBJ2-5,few,CASSVGAVYQETQYF,TGTGCCAGCAGCGTAGGGGCAGTGTACCAAGAGACCCAGTACTTC
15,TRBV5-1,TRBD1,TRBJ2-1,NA,CASSLYFGQGDLQFF,TGCGCCAGCAGCTTGTATTTTGGGCAGGGGGACCTCCAGTTCTTC
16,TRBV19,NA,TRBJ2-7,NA,CASIHHSSGRRGEQYF,TGTGCCAGTATCCATCATAGTTCGGGGCGGAGGGGGGAGCAGTACTTC
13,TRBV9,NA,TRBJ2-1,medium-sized,CASSGPFGTEQFF,TGTGCCAGCAGTGGACCATTTGGGACTGAGCAGTTCTTC
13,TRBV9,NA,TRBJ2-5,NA,CASSRQDQETQYF,TGTGCCAGCAGTAGACAGGACCAAGAGACCCAGTACTTC